Presented here are 14 T cell receptor beta chains from one specimen sequenced in a study of CD8 T cells in ankylosing spondylitis. A single record per CDR3 protein comes from TCRdb applying MiXCR to the 5' RACE reads. The table has 200,000 to 300,000 distinct CDR3 sequences, over 9.5% seen once; the top ten hold about 3%. The sequenced sample consisted of blood, either unsorted or a sorted T cell fraction (not recorded which). The source is a male donor with ankylosing spondylitis or in good health (not recorded which).

This clonotype appeared a few times. The genes are TRBV18 and TRBJ1-3; D not resolved. CDR1 is KGHSH, CDR2 LQKENI, per germline. V was cut by 3 bases and J by 0 bases, with 9 bases left in between. This CDR3 region has 15 residues. CDR3 loop: CASSPGSPSGNTIYF. The DNA for the CDR3 is TGTGCCAGCTCACCGGGCAGCCCCTCTGGAAACACCATATATTTT. The full variable domain, with the rest looked up from reference TRBV18 and TRBJ1-3, is NAGVMQNPRHLVRRRGQEARLRCSPMKGHSHVYWYRQLPEEGLKFMVYLQKENIIDESGMPKERFSAEFPKEGPSILRIQQVVRGDSAAYFCASSPGSPSGNTIYFGEGSWLTVV.

This clonotype was found many times. This rearrangement joins TRBV6-6 to TRBJ2-7; D may be TRBD1 or TRBD2 (5 bases each). Per the germline V gene, CDR1 is MNHNY and CDR2 is SVGAGI (reference sequence). V lost 4 bases, J lost 3 bases, and 10 bases lay in between. The CDR3 sequence is 13 residues long. The CDR3 sequence: CASSSIGGYEQYF. The DNA for the CDR3 is TGTGCCAGCAGTTCTATTGGGGGCTACGAGCAGTACTTC.

The gene calls are TRBV10-1 and TRBJ2-1; a weak D match, TRBD1 (5 bases). The germline V and J ends were trimmed by 6 bases and 0 bases, with 9 bases remaining between them. The CDR3 has 14 residues. CDR1 and CDR2 (germline): WNHNN, SYGVQD (reference sequence). CDR3 nucleotides: TGCGCCAGCAGCGAGACAGACTCCTACAATGAGCAGTTCTTC. Translating it yields CASSETDSYNEQFF.

V gene TRBV12-3 or TRBV12-4 combines with J gene TRBJ2-1; D might be TRBD2 (7 bases). Trimming removed 6 bases at V and 8 bases at J, with 20 bases between. The CDR3 sequence is 15 residues long. The CDR3 here is CASSVWGGPTDEQFF. The CDR3, as DNA: TGTGCCAGCAGCGTCTGGGGGGGCCCTACGGATGAGCAGTTCTTC.

This clonotype was detected only a few times. The chain couples TRBV4-2 to TRBJ1-2; D call uncertain. Per the germline V gene, CDR1 is LGHNA and CDR2 is YNFKEQ. This CDR3 region has 12 residues. Between the trimmed V and J ends, which lost 0 bases and 8 bases, there was a span of 7 bases. Written as DNA, the CDR3 is TGTGCCAGCAGCCAAGAGCGTTCGGGCTACACCTTC. Translating it yields CASSQERSGYTF.

This clonotype was seen ten or more times. This chain links TRBV12-3 or TRBV12-4 with TRBJ2-3, with 7 bases that match TRBD1. J gave up 2 bases and V 5 bases, and 10 bases lay outside the gene matches. The CDR3 spans 16 residues. CDR3 amino acids: CASSTPDRPLTDTQYF. The CDR3 coding sequence is TGTGCCAGCAGTACCCCGGACAGGCCACTCACAGATACGCAGTATTTT.

In its sample, this clonotype was seen many times. The chain joins TRBV5-1 to TRBJ2-3; possible D gene TRBD2, 6 bases. The CDR3 totals 14 residues. Deletions cut 4 bases from V and 5 bases from J, with 14 bases between. Germline V gene sequence: CDR1 SGHRS, CDR2 YFSETQ. Here the CDR3 DNA reads TGCGCCAGCAGCGGGACTTCAGAGGGAGATACGCAGTATTTT. It translates to CASSGTSEGDTQYF.

This clonotype appeared many times. The rearrangement links TRBV5-1 to TRBJ2-1; the D is unclear. Germline assignment: CDR1 SGHRS and CDR2 YFSETQ. The CDR3 spans 12 residues. Trimming removed 2 bases at V and 10 bases at J, with 10 bases between. CDR3 nucleotides: TGCGCCAGCAGCTTCTCGCCCATAGAGCAGTTCTTC. It is translated as CASSFSPIEQFF.

This clonotype was seen many times. The chain couples TRBV15 to TRBJ1-2; no clear D. This CDR3 has 13 amino acids. V was shortened by 5 bases and J by 4 bases, with 11 bases between the two germline ends. Germline V gene lookup returns CDR1 LNHNV and CDR2 YYDKDF (reference sequence). Here the CDR3 DNA reads TGTGCCACCAGCCCTTCGCCCCTCTATGGCTACACCTTC. This codes for CATSPSPLYGYTF.

Concerning this clonotype: A single base separates this from a much larger clone, so it may be a read error. This chain links TRBV11-3 with TRBJ2-3; 7 positions match TRBD1. The CDR3 consists of 15 residues. CDR1 and CDR2 from the germline V gene are SGHNT and YENEEA. In DNA form, the CDR3 reads TGTACCAGCAGCCGGACAGGAGCTAGCACAGATACGCAGTATTTT. This encodes CTSSRTGASTDTQYF.

V usage is TRBV5-1 and J usage is TRBJ2-3; a possible D gene is TRBD2 (6 bases). V was clipped by 2 bases and J by 3 bases, with 13 bases between them. The length of the CDR3 is 15 residues. The V gene's germline CDR1 is SGHRS and CDR2 YFSETQ. The CDR3 coding sequence is TGCGCCAGCAGCTTTGGGGGGAGTGGGACAGATACGCAGTATTTT. Protein sequence: CASSFGGSGTDTQYF.

In its sample, this clonotype was seen many times. This sequence joins TRBV5-1 and TRBJ2-2; 8 bases line up with TRBD2. The CDR3 is 15 residues long. Trimming at V came to 3 bases and at J to 7 bases, leaving 8 bases not matched to a gene. Germline values: CDR1 SGHRS, CDR2 YFSETQ. This CDR3 is CASSSRLAPNGELFF. Here the CDR3 DNA reads TGCGCCAGCAGCTCACGACTAGCGCCCAACGGGGAGCTGTTTTTT.

This clonotype appeared many times. This chain joins TRBV4-1 and TRBJ1-1, with D possibly TRBD1 on 5 matching bases. Germline values: CDR1 MGHRA, CDR2 YSYEKL. Trimming left V 1 base short and J 5 bases short, with 11 bases between. The CDR3 runs to 14 residues. The CDR3 protein is CASSQGLGGTEAFF. CDR3 nucleotides: TGCGCCAGCAGCCAAGGCCTCGGGGGAACTGAAGCTTTCTTT.

The chain carries TRBV27 and TRBJ1-1, with D tentatively TRBD1 (5 bases). The CDR3 sequence is 14 residues long. The V gene lost 6 bases and the J gene lost 11 bases, with 22 bases spanning the gap. The germline gives CDR1 MNHEY, CDR2 SMNVEV (reference sequence). The CDR3 loop is CASSHTGTNLGAFF. CDR3 DNA sequence: TGTGCCAGCAGCCATACCGGGACCAATCTGGGGGCTTTCTTT.